The rows below give T cell receptor beta chains drawn from one sample of a study of OX40 agonist ivuxolimab in advanced cancers. Here immunoSEQ multiplex PCR was the method, and the copy in TCRdb shows in-frame clones only, minus some. In the table there are roughly 70,000 clones, around 80% of which are singletons. This specimen consisted of CD4+ or CD8+ T cells sorted from blood, obtained in a trial of the OX40 agonist ivuxolimab. These receptors were obtained from an adult with an advanced solid tumor such as melanoma, head and neck, liver or kidney cancer. The CDR3 runs from the conserved cysteine through the conserved F or W. The D gene is left open where the match is weak. Where a row states a size, it is once, few, many or the class of an expanded clone; other rows omit it.

abundance: -
j_gene: TRBJ2-5
v_gene: TRBV10-3
d_gene: -
CDR3nt: TGTGCCATCAGTGAAGCGGTAGAGACCCAGTACTTC
CDR3aa: CAISEAVETQYF

abundance: -
j_gene: TRBJ2-4
v_gene: TRBV28
d_gene: -
CDR3nt: TGTGCCAGCAGTTTCGCGACGGGCGTAGCCAAAAACATTCAGTACTTC
CDR3aa: CASSFATGVAKNIQYF

abundance: -
j_gene: TRBJ1-2
v_gene: TRBV4-1
d_gene: -
CDR3nt: TGCGCCAGCAGCCACCCTCTATTGGACTCCGGCTACACCTTC
CDR3aa: CASSHPLLDSGYTF

abundance: -
j_gene: TRBJ2-7
v_gene: TRBV12-5
d_gene: -
CDR3nt: TGTGCTAGTGGCCCTCGCCCCGGTGCCTACGAGCAGTACTTC
CDR3aa: CASGPRPGAYEQYF

abundance: -
j_gene: TRBJ1-2
v_gene: TRBV7-2
d_gene: TRBD1
CDR3nt: TGTGCCAGCACCCAGGGGGATCGTCCGGGGCCCTATGGCTACACCTTC
CDR3aa: CASTQGDRPGPYGYTF

abundance: -
j_gene: TRBJ2-1
v_gene: TRBV7-6
d_gene: TRBD2
CDR3nt: TGTGCCAGCAGCTCCTGGACTAGCGGGGCCTACAATGAGCAGTTCTTC
CDR3aa: CASSSWTSGAYNEQFF

abundance: few
j_gene: TRBJ2-5
v_gene: TRBV7-8
d_gene: TRBD1
CDR3nt: TGTGCCAGCGGAACAGGGGTCCAAGAGACCCAGTACTTC
CDR3aa: CASGTGVQETQYF

abundance: -
j_gene: TRBJ2-3
v_gene: TRBV6-5
d_gene: -
CDR3nt: TGTGCCAGCAGTTACCTGGACAGCACAGATACGCAGTATTTT
CDR3aa: CASSYLDSTDTQYF

abundance: -
j_gene: TRBJ2-6
v_gene: TRBV7-6
d_gene: -
CDR3nt: TGTGCCAGCAGCCGTTCAGTGTCATCGGGCTCTGGGGCCAACGTCCTGACTTTC
CDR3aa: CASSRSVSSGSGANVLTF

abundance: -
j_gene: TRBJ2-3
v_gene: TRBV5-1
d_gene: -
CDR3nt: TGCGCCAGCAGCTTCGGGCAGGGCACAGATACGCAGTATTTT
CDR3aa: CASSFGQGTDTQYF

abundance: -
j_gene: TRBJ2-3
v_gene: TRBV6-5
d_gene: TRBD1
CDR3nt: TGTGCCAGCAGCCTAGGGACAGGAGGGGCAGATACGCAGTATTTT
CDR3aa: CASSLGTGGADTQYF

abundance: -
j_gene: TRBJ1-1
v_gene: TRBV2
d_gene: -
CDR3nt: TGTGCCAGCAGTGAAGGTCAGAGAGAAGCTTTCTTT
CDR3aa: CASSEGQREAFF

abundance: -
j_gene: TRBJ2-7
v_gene: TRBV2
d_gene: -
CDR3nt: TGTGCCAGCACCGTGGGGGATGTTGATTACGAGCAGTACTTC
CDR3aa: CASTVGDVDYEQYF

abundance: -
j_gene: TRBJ2-6
v_gene: TRBV7-9
d_gene: -
CDR3nt: TGTGCCAGCAGCTTAGGAGGGGCCAACGTCCTGACTTTC
CDR3aa: CASSLGGANVLTF

abundance: -
j_gene: TRBJ2-3
v_gene: TRBV5-6
d_gene: TRBD2
CDR3nt: TGTGCCAGCAGCTCTCTAGCGGGGGGGACCACAGATACGCAGTATTTT
CDR3aa: CASSSLAGGTTDTQYF

abundance: -
j_gene: TRBJ2-7
v_gene: TRBV19
d_gene: -
CDR3nt: TGTGCCAGTAGCCGGACAGCGTACGAGCAGTACTTC
CDR3aa: CASSRTAYEQYF

abundance: -
j_gene: TRBJ1-1
v_gene: TRBV6-6
d_gene: -
CDR3nt: TGTGCCAGCATATTGGACGGGACGAACACTGAAGCTTTCTTT
CDR3aa: CASILDGTNTEAFF

abundance: -
j_gene: TRBJ2-5
v_gene: TRBV19
d_gene: -
CDR3nt: TGTGCCAGTAGTATACAGGCAGGGGCGCAAGAGACCCAGTACTTC
CDR3aa: CASSIQAGAQETQYF

abundance: -
j_gene: TRBJ2-2
v_gene: TRBV7-2
d_gene: -
CDR3nt: TGTGCCAGCAGCCCCGCAGGGATGGGGGAGCTGTTTTTT
CDR3aa: CASSPAGMGELFF

abundance: -
j_gene: TRBJ2-7
v_gene: TRBV2
d_gene: TRBD1
CDR3nt: TGTGCCAGCAGTTGGACAGGGGACTACGAGCAGTACTTC
CDR3aa: CASSWTGDYEQYF

abundance: -
j_gene: TRBJ2-7
v_gene: TRBV28
d_gene: TRBD1
CDR3nt: TGTGCCAGCAGTTTACCCGGACAGGGTATGTACGAGCAGTACTTC
CDR3aa: CASSLPGQGMYEQYF

abundance: -
j_gene: TRBJ2-1
v_gene: TRBV2
d_gene: -
CDR3nt: TGTGCCAGCAGAGAAAACAATGAGCAGTTCTTC
CDR3aa: CASRENNEQFF

abundance: -
j_gene: TRBJ2-1
v_gene: TRBV5-1
d_gene: -
CDR3nt: TGCGCCAGCAGCTCGGGGGGCAGCATCTCCTACAATGAGCAGTTCTTC
CDR3aa: CASSSGGSISYNEQFF

abundance: -
j_gene: TRBJ1-6
v_gene: TRBV7-8
d_gene: -
CDR3nt: TGTGCCAGCAGCTTACCAGGGAATTCACCCCTCCACTTT
CDR3aa: CASSLPGNSPLHF

abundance: -
j_gene: TRBJ1-2
v_gene: TRBV5-1
d_gene: -
CDR3nt: TGCGCCAGCAGCTGGGGTAACTATGGCTACACCTTC
CDR3aa: CASSWGNYGYTF

abundance: -
j_gene: TRBJ2-3
v_gene: TRBV5-1
d_gene: TRBD2
CDR3nt: TGCGCCAGCAGCAGGTCTAGCGGGGATGATGCAGATACGCAGTATTTT
CDR3aa: CASSRSSGDDADTQYF

abundance: -
j_gene: TRBJ2-7
v_gene: TRBV19
d_gene: -
CDR3nt: TGTGCCAGTAGTCTAGGGGGTCCGGACGAGCAGTACTTC
CDR3aa: CASSLGGPDEQYF

abundance: once
j_gene: TRBJ1-6
v_gene: TRBV6-6
d_gene: -
CDR3nt: TGTGCCAGCGGAAGGGATTCACCCCTCCACTTT
CDR3aa: CASGRDSPLHF

abundance: -
j_gene: TRBJ1-1
v_gene: TRBV10-3
d_gene: TRBD1
CDR3nt: TGTGCCATCAGGGATACCACCGGGACAGGGGATTTCTTT
CDR3aa: CAIRDTTGTGDFF

abundance: -
j_gene: TRBJ2-5
v_gene: TRBV6-1
d_gene: -
CDR3nt: TGTGCCAGCACCGGGACAAATACGGGGGAGACCCAGTACTTC
CDR3aa: CASTGTNTGETQYF

abundance: -
j_gene: TRBJ1-4
v_gene: TRBV5-1
d_gene: TRBD1
CDR3nt: TGCGCCAGCAGCTTAATAGGGGGCGGTTCGGAAAAACTGTTTTTT
CDR3aa: CASSLIGGGSEKLFF

abundance: -
j_gene: TRBJ2-5
v_gene: TRBV18
d_gene: TRBD2
CDR3nt: TGTGCCAGCTCCAAGCGGGAACAAGAGACCCAGTACTTC
CDR3aa: CASSKREQETQYF

abundance: -
j_gene: TRBJ2-7
v_gene: TRBV11-2
d_gene: -
CDR3nt: TGTGCCAGCAGCTGGGGAGCTACGAGGCAGTACTTC
CDR3aa: CASSWGATRQYF

abundance: -
j_gene: TRBJ1-1
v_gene: TRBV5-1
d_gene: -
CDR3nt: TGCGCCAGCAGCTTGGCCACGTCTTTATTGGGGATGAACACTGAAGCTTTCTTT
CDR3aa: CASSLATSLLGMNTEAFF

abundance: -
j_gene: TRBJ2-5
v_gene: TRBV7-2
d_gene: TRBD1
CDR3nt: TGTGCCAGCAGCTTAGGAGGACAGGGGCGCGAGACCCAGTACTTC
CDR3aa: CASSLGGQGRETQYF

abundance: -
j_gene: TRBJ1-4
v_gene: TRBV6-5
d_gene: -
CDR3nt: TGTGCCAGCGGAAGAGGGCGCCTTACTAATGAAAAACTGTTTTTT
CDR3aa: CASGRGRLTNEKLFF

abundance: -
j_gene: TRBJ2-1
v_gene: TRBV7-3
d_gene: TRBD2
CDR3nt: TGTGCCAGCAGCTTAATGCCCGGGACTAGCGGGTTGAATGAGCAGTTCTTC
CDR3aa: CASSLMPGTSGLNEQFF

abundance: -
j_gene: TRBJ2-7
v_gene: TRBV6-4
d_gene: TRBD1
CDR3nt: TGTGCCAGCAGTGAGCCAGGGACAGGCCGACCCCCAAGAGAGCAGTACTTC
CDR3aa: CASSEPGTGRPPREQYF

abundance: -
j_gene: TRBJ1-2
v_gene: TRBV28
d_gene: -
CDR3nt: TGTGCCAGCAGTCTAGCCGGGGACTATGGCTACACCTTC
CDR3aa: CASSLAGDYGYTF